This T cell receptor (beta chain) was sequenced in a study of CD8+ T cells in alopecia areata. Study at large: Each of the treated patients was given oral tofacitinib, 5 to 10 mg twice daily, for moderate-to-severe alopecia areata.

Findings of the study overall: In blood and scalp, many expanded lesional clones persisted during tofacitinib. Expanded CD8+ clones among the top 100, and scalp clonality, were significantly decreased by tofacitinib. Against the mouse data, patients shared TCRs less clearly, possibly for HLA reasons.

Regarding treatment: oral pan-JAK inhibitor, 5-10 mg twice daily. Germline CDR1 and CDR2: SNHLY and FYNNEI. The CDR3 runs to 14 residues. The V end lost 6 bases, the J end lost 4 bases, and 15 bases lay between the germline ends. In regard to this clone: Its specificity is unknown.

Once RNA had been extracted, it was reverse transcribed into cDNA to act as the sequencing template. Measured with immunoSEQ multiplex PCR; TCRdb has only the in-frame clones, and not every one. The sample has 190,000 or so clones, 55% to 75% seen once; the top ten hold 5.5%. This specimen was CD4+ T cells sorted from blood, taken at week 24, from a patient treated with tofacitinib. This TCR came from a human donor with alopecia areata. The chain couples TRBV2 to TRBJ1-2; unclear D gene. Written as DNA, the CDR3 is TGTGCCAGCAGCCAAGGACGCGGAGTCTATGGCTACACCTTC. Translated: CASSQGRGVYGYTF.